The source of this TCR beta chain is a study of tumor-infiltrating lymphocytes in primary liver carcinoma. Overall study context: The patient group consisted of men and women aged 30 to 69 years.

The CDR3 length is 15 residues. V shed 3 bases and J shed 6 bases, with 16 bases lying between them. Germline V gene data show CDR1 as SGDLS and CDR2 as YYNGEE. Extraction of RNA together with DNA used about 17-31 mg of unsorted bulk tissue. From about 0.5 ug of total RNA, TCR beta-specific cDNA was reverse-transcribed using a constant-region primer. Libraries of TCR beta came from three nested multiplex PCR rounds with slightly modified ARM-PCR. PCR rounds one and two used TRBV1-TRBV30 forward primers with a C-beta reverse primer for 10 cycles each. From the multiplex PCR reads, TCRdb called clonotypes with MiXCR, one entry per CDR3 protein. The sample carries more than 20,000 distinct CDR3 sequences, approximately 72% recorded once. About this clonotype: This may come from a read error, since a much larger clone is one base off.

V is TRBV9 and J is TRBJ2-1; a weak D match, TRBD2 (5 bases). This sequence originates from a man between 40 and 49 years old with primary liver carcinoma and hepatitis B virus infection. The sample comprised liver tumor tissue from sampling region 1. Subset specified: tumor region T1, superior pole. Here the CDR3 reads CASSAGQEASNEQFF. CDR3 coding DNA: TGTGCCAGCAGCGCGGGCCAGGAGGCGAGCAATGAGCAGTTCTTC.